Below, one T cell receptor (beta chain) is given with its context. The target antigen is unknown. These data are taken from a study of T cell responses to AZD1222 COVID-19 vaccine. The CDR3 has 14 residues. CDR1 SGHVS and CDR2 FQNEAQ come from the germline V gene. V was shortened by 5 bases and J by 0 bases, with 10 bases between the two germline ends. Study outcomes and limitations: Per reports, nearly half of all spike-specific TCRs target regions that are unmutated in variants. White British people made up most donors, females outnumbered males, and clonal diversity was possibly underestimated. Among vaccine-associated CD4 TCRs, coverage spanned spike, with dominance at 160-218 and 743-854.

The table came from immunoSEQ multiplex PCR; TCRdb's copy has only in-frame clones and leaves some out. The table includes fewer than 130,000 clones, about 81% detected once. The sample in question was peripheral blood, obtained on day 0 of AZD1222 vaccination. The sequence was collected from an adult in good health. This chain connects TRBV7-8 to TRBJ1-1; D gene ambiguous. The CDR3 reads CASSRDVMNTEAFF. For the CDR3, the DNA is TGTGCCAGCAGCCGAGACGTCATGAACACTGAAGCTTTCTTT.